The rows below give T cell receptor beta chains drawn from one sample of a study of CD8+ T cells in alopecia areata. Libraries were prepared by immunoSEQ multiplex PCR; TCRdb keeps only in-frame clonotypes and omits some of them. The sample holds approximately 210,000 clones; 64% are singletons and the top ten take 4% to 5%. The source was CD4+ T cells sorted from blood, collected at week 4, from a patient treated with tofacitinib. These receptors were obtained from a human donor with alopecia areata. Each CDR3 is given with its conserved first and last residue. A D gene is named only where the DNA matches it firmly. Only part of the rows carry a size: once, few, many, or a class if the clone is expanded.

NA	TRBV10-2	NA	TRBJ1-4	CASSRTGREKLFF	TGCGCCAGCAGCAGAACAGGGAGAGAAAAACTGTTTTTT
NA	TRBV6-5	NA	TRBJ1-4	CASSPDSRGEKLFF	TGTGCCAGCAGCCCCGATTCCCGCGGGGAAAAACTGTTTTTT
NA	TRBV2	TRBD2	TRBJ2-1	CASLPRGTSVPYEQFF	TGTGCCAGCCTTCCCCGGGGGACTAGCGTCCCTTATGAGCAGTTCTTC
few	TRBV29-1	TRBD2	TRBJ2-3	CSAPPTKTSGGTDTQYF	TGCAGCGCCCCACCGACTAAGACTAGCGGGGGCACAGATACGCAGTATTTT
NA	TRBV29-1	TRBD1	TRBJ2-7	CSVTGTGAYEQYF	TGCAGCGTGACCGGGACAGGGGCCTACGAGCAGTACTTC
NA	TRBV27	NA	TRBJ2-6	CASVSLASSGANVLTF	TGTGCCAGCGTCAGCCTAGCAAGCTCTGGGGCCAACGTCCTGACTTTC
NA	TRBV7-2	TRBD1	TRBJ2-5	CASSTTRTGAETQYF	TGTGCCAGCAGCACCACTAGGACAGGGGCCGAGACCCAGTACTTC
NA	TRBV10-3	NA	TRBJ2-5	CAVARQREETQYF	TGTGCCGTCGCGCGACAGCGAGAAGAGACCCAGTACTTC
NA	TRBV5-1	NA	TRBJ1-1	CASSLVADPLTEAFF	TGCGCCAGCAGCTTGGTGGCAGACCCTTTAACTGAAGCTTTCTTT
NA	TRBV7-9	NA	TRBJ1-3	CEVARGNTIYF	TGTGAGGTGGCGCGGGGAAACACCATATATTTT
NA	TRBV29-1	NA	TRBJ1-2	CSVAKLYGYTF	TGCAGCGTTGCGAAGCTCTATGGCTACACCTTC